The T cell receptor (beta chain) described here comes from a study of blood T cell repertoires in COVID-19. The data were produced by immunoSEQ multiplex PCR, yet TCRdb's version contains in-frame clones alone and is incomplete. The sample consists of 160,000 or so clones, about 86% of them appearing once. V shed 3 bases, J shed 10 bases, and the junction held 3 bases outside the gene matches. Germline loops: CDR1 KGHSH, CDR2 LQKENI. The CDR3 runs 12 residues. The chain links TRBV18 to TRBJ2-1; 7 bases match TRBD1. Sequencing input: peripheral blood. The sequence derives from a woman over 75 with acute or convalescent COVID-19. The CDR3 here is CASSPKGQEQFF. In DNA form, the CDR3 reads TGTGCCAGCTCACCCAAGGGACAGGAGCAGTTCTTC.